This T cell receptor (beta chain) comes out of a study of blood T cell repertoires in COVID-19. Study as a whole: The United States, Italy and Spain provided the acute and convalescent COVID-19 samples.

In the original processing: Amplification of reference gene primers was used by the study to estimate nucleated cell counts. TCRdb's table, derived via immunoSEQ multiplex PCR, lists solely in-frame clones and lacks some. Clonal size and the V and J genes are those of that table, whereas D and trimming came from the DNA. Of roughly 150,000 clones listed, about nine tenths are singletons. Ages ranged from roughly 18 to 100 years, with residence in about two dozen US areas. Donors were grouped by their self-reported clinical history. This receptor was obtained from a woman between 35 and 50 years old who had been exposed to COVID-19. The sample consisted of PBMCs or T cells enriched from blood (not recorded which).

The CDR3 protein is CASSSYLGEKLFF. The CDR3 DNA follows: TGTGCCAGCAGCTCCTACCTTGGTGAAAAACTGTTTTTT. V and J are TRBV7-2 and TRBJ1-4; D is uncertain. V shed 4 bases and J shed 7 bases, with 10 bases lying between them. The CDR3 totals 13 residues. The V gene's germline CDR1 is SGHTA and CDR2 FQGNSA.